This T cell receptor (beta chain) was sequenced during a study of response to subunit inactivated influenza vaccine. Trimming pared 3 bases from V and 0 bases from J, leaving 9 bases between. CDR3 size: 14 residues. CDR1 and CDR2 (germline): DFQATT, SNEGSKA (reference sequence). Using its own MiXCR run on the RT-PCR reads, TCRdb lists one record per CDR3 protein. The top ten clones hold 9.5% to 11% of a sample with some 570,000 distinct CDR3 sequences, roughly 10% of them seen once. The sample was also linked to a second study, of T cells expressing NK-cell markers. Per that study: Libraries used 5'RACE template switching adding universal primer site and UMIs. Out of eight donors sequenced, seven tested HCMV-seropositive and the remaining one seronegative. NKG2C+ dominant clonotypes from about 6 donors made up about 1.0-7.5% of CD8+ T cells. Also leading the CD3+CD56-NKG2C+ fraction in a handful of donors were these clonotypes. Whether expanded NKG2C+ T cell clones were HCMV specific stayed uncertain.

This receptor was obtained from a man in his fifties or sixties who received an inactivated influenza vaccine. V usage is TRBV20-1 and J usage is TRBJ2-1; D remains unclear. This specimen was PBMCs from blood, taken on the day of vaccination. For the CDR3, the DNA is TGCAGTGCTAGGAAACCGAACTCCTACAATGAGCAGTTCTTC. Encoded protein: CSARKPNSYNEQFF.